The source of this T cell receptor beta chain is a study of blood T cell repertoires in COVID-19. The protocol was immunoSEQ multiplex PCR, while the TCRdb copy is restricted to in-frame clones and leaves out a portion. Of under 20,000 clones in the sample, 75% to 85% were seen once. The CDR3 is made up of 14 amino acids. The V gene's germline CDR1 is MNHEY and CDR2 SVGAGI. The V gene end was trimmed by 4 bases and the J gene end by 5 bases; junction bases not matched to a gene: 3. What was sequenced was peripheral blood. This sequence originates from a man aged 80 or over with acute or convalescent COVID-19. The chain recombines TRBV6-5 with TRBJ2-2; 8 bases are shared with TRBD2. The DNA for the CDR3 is TGTGCCAGCAGTTCCTTAGCGGGAACCGGGGAGCTGTTTTTT. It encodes CASSSLAGTGELFF.